These T cell receptor beta chains were read from a single sample in a study of CD8+ T cells in alopecia areata. Here immunoSEQ multiplex PCR was the method, and the copy in TCRdb shows in-frame clones only, minus some. The data contain roughly 3,800 clones, over 65% of them seen just once; the ten biggest clones take up 5.5% to 7%. The source was skin, collected at week 24, from a patient treated with tofacitinib. The receptors shown here come from a human donor with alopecia areata. Each CDR3 is given with its conserved first and last residue. A D gene is named only where the DNA matches it firmly. Clone sizes are given selectively: once, few, many, or a class where the clone is expanded.

CDR3aa: CASSDSGGAGNEQFF
CDR3nt: TGCGCCAGCAGTGACAGCGGGGGGGCAGGGAATGAGCAGTTCTTC
abundance: -
j_gene: TRBJ2-1
v_gene: TRBV10-1
d_gene: TRBD2

CDR3aa: CASSQGQGAFEQYF
CDR3nt: TGTGCCAGCAGTCAGGGACAGGGGGCCTTCGAGCAGTACTTC
abundance: -
j_gene: TRBJ2-7
v_gene: TRBV27
d_gene: TRBD1

CDR3aa: CASRAGGLGSDTQYF
CDR3nt: TGTGCCAGCAGGGCAGGGGGTTTAGGGTCAGATACGCAGTATTTT
abundance: -
j_gene: TRBJ2-3
v_gene: TRBV28
d_gene: TRBD1

CDR3aa: CTSSLEGSGFGNQPQHF
CDR3nt: TGCACCAGCAGCTTGGAAGGTTCAGGGTTTGGCAATCAGCCCCAGCATTTT
abundance: -
j_gene: TRBJ1-5
v_gene: TRBV5-1
d_gene: -

CDR3aa: CARRVNTGELFF
CDR3nt: TGTGCGAGGAGGGTGAACACCGGGGAGCTGTTTTTT
abundance: -
j_gene: TRBJ2-2
v_gene: TRBV2
d_gene: -

CDR3aa: CASSFSGGKNEQFF
CDR3nt: TGTGCCAGCAGTTTCAGCGGGGGAAAAAATGAGCAGTTCTTC
abundance: few
j_gene: TRBJ2-1
v_gene: TRBV7-3
d_gene: TRBD2

CDR3aa: CASSTQQGNYGYTF
CDR3nt: TGTGCCAGCAGCACACAACAGGGGAACTATGGCTACACCTTC
abundance: -
j_gene: TRBJ1-2
v_gene: TRBV7-2
d_gene: TRBD1

CDR3aa: CASSGMGQKGTGELFF
CDR3nt: TGTGCCAGCAGCGGTATGGGACAGAAGGGCACCGGGGAGCTGTTTTTT
abundance: -
j_gene: TRBJ2-2
v_gene: TRBV11-2
d_gene: TRBD1

CDR3aa: CASSQQNLVTNEKLFF
CDR3nt: TGTGCCAGCAGCCAACAAAACTTGGTTACTAATGAAAAACTGTTTTTT
abundance: -
j_gene: TRBJ1-4
v_gene: TRBV7-9
d_gene: -

CDR3aa: CASSQGESTGSLAKNIQYF
CDR3nt: TGCGCCAGCAGCCAAGGGGAATCGACCGGCTCACTAGCCAAAAACATTCAGTACTTC
abundance: -
j_gene: TRBJ2-4
v_gene: TRBV4-3
d_gene: -

CDR3aa: CASSPWDRDYGCTF
CDR3nt: TGTGCCAGCAGCCCATGGGACAGAGACTATGGCTGCACCTTC
abundance: -
j_gene: TRBJ1-2
v_gene: TRBV7-2
d_gene: TRBD1

CDR3aa: CSVDGTGRGNSYEQYF
CDR3nt: TGCAGCGTTGACGGGACAGGGAGGGGAAACTCCTACGAGCAGTACTTC
abundance: -
j_gene: TRBJ2-7
v_gene: TRBV29-1
d_gene: TRBD1

CDR3aa: CASSQRTSGGDEQFF
CDR3nt: TGCGCCAGCAGCCAACGGACTAGCGGGGGCGATGAGCAGTTCTTC
abundance: -
j_gene: TRBJ2-1
v_gene: TRBV5-1
d_gene: TRBD2

CDR3aa: CASSLGQTNNEKLFF
CDR3nt: TGTGCCAGCAGCCTAGGACAGACCAATAATGAAAAACTGTTTTTT
abundance: -
j_gene: TRBJ1-4
v_gene: TRBV14
d_gene: -

CDR3aa: CASSEGRFTEAFF
CDR3nt: TGTGCCAGCAGCGAGGGCCGTTTCACTGAAGCTTTCTTT
abundance: -
j_gene: TRBJ1-1
v_gene: TRBV7-2
d_gene: -

CDR3aa: CSGSGGGRNEQFF
CDR3nt: TGCAGCGGAAGCGGGGGGGGGAGGAATGAGCAGTTCTTC
abundance: -
j_gene: TRBJ2-1
v_gene: TRBV29-1
d_gene: TRBD2

CDR3aa: CASSQDWGMNTEAFF
CDR3nt: TGCGCCAGCAGCCAAGATTGGGGGATGAACACTGAAGCTTTCTTT
abundance: -
j_gene: TRBJ1-1
v_gene: TRBV4-3
d_gene: -

CDR3aa: CASSMYAGTNYGYTF
CDR3nt: TGTGCCAGTAGTATGTATGCAGGTACTAACTATGGCTACACCTTC
abundance: -
j_gene: TRBJ1-2
v_gene: TRBV19
d_gene: -

CDR3aa: CASGTSQLQYF
CDR3nt: TGTGCCAGTGGGACTAGCCAACTCCAGTACTTC
abundance: few
j_gene: TRBJ2-4
v_gene: TRBV19
d_gene: TRBD2

CDR3aa: CASKGQSYEQYF
CDR3nt: TGTGCCAGCAAAGGGCAGTCCTACGAGCAGTACTTC
abundance: few
j_gene: TRBJ2-7
v_gene: TRBV6-1
d_gene: -

CDR3aa: CASTVPSGTLDLNTEAFF
CDR3nt: TGTGCCAGCACTGTCCCCTCCGGGACTTTAGACTTGAACACTGAAGCTTTCTTT
abundance: -
j_gene: TRBJ1-1
v_gene: TRBV2
d_gene: -

CDR3aa: CASSVTGTGDSPLHF
CDR3nt: TGTGCCAGCAGTGTTACCGGGACAGGCGATTCACCCCTCCACTTT
abundance: -
j_gene: TRBJ1-6
v_gene: TRBV6-6
d_gene: TRBD1

CDR3aa: CASSLRPQRADTQYF
CDR3nt: TGTGCCAGTAGTCTCCGACCACAGAGGGCAGATACGCAGTATTTT
abundance: -
j_gene: TRBJ2-3
v_gene: TRBV19
d_gene: -

CDR3aa: CASSVDDRGSYEQYF
CDR3nt: TGTGCCAGCAGCGTAGACGACAGGGGGTCTTACGAGCAGTACTTC
abundance: once
j_gene: TRBJ2-7
v_gene: TRBV7-8
d_gene: TRBD1

CDR3aa: CASSAGVYHYGYTF
CDR3nt: TGTGCCAGCAGCGCAGGGGTTTACCACTATGGCTACACCTTC
abundance: -
j_gene: TRBJ1-2
v_gene: TRBV7-8
d_gene: -

CDR3aa: CASSDRWSSYEQYF
CDR3nt: TGTGCCAGCAGTGACAGGTGGAGCTCCTACGAGCAGTACTTC
abundance: -
j_gene: TRBJ2-7
v_gene: TRBV6-5
d_gene: -

CDR3aa: CASSLWGETQYF
CDR3nt: TGTGCCAGCAGCCTTTGGGGAGAGACCCAGTACTTC
abundance: -
j_gene: TRBJ2-5
v_gene: TRBV9
d_gene: -

CDR3aa: CASSSSFQPQHF
CDR3nt: TGTGCCAGCAGCTCCTCCTTTCAGCCCCAGCATTTT
abundance: few
j_gene: TRBJ1-5
v_gene: TRBV7-2
d_gene: -

CDR3aa: CASSPQAIQETQYF
CDR3nt: TGTGCCAGCAGCCCCCAGGCCATCCAAGAGACCCAGTACTTC
abundance: -
j_gene: TRBJ2-5
v_gene: TRBV7-2
d_gene: -

CDR3aa: CASSEYGTGFNEQYF
CDR3nt: TGTGCCAGCAGTGAATATGGGACAGGGTTCAACGAGCAGTACTTC
abundance: -
j_gene: TRBJ2-7
v_gene: TRBV25-1
d_gene: TRBD1

CDR3aa: CASSSWVSLAKNIQYF
CDR3nt: TGTGCCAGCAGCTCATGGGTCTCCTTAGCCAAAAACATTCAGTACTTC
abundance: -
j_gene: TRBJ2-4
v_gene: TRBV7-2
d_gene: -

CDR3aa: CSVSWNTEAFF
CDR3nt: TGCAGTGTTAGCTGGAACACTGAAGCTTTCTTT
abundance: -
j_gene: TRBJ1-1
v_gene: TRBV20-1
d_gene: -

CDR3aa: CASSPGGTDTQYF
CDR3nt: TGTGCCAGCAGCCCGGGGGGCACAGATACGCAGTATTTT
abundance: few
j_gene: TRBJ2-3
v_gene: TRBV11-2
d_gene: -

CDR3aa: CASSLEPGQNYEQYF
CDR3nt: TGTGCCAGCAGCTTGGAACCGGGACAGAACTACGAGCAGTACTTC
abundance: -
j_gene: TRBJ2-7
v_gene: TRBV5-4
d_gene: TRBD1

CDR3aa: CASSSSGGGLGYTF
CDR3nt: TGTGCCAGCAGTTCCTCGGGTGGAGGACTTGGCTACACCTTC
abundance: -
j_gene: TRBJ1-2
v_gene: TRBV7-2
d_gene: -

CDR3aa: CSVAGQGGNLYGYTF
CDR3nt: TGCAGCGTTGCTGGACAGGGTGGAAACCTCTATGGCTACACCTTC
abundance: few
j_gene: TRBJ1-2
v_gene: TRBV29-1
d_gene: TRBD1

CDR3aa: CASSPTTGTGYTF
CDR3nt: TGTGCCAGCAGCCCGACGACAGGGACTGGCTACACCTTC
abundance: -
j_gene: TRBJ1-2
v_gene: TRBV11-2
d_gene: TRBD1

CDR3aa: CSVSGGYEQYF
CDR3nt: TGCAGTGTTAGTGGCGGATACGAGCAGTACTTC
abundance: -
j_gene: TRBJ2-7
v_gene: TRBV20-1
d_gene: -

CDR3aa: CASSLEGIQPQHF
CDR3nt: TGTGCCAGCAGCTTAGAGGGGATTCAGCCCCAGCATTTT
abundance: -
j_gene: TRBJ1-5
v_gene: TRBV7-2
d_gene: -

CDR3aa: CASSSLDRWSSYNEQFF
CDR3nt: TGTGCCAGCAGCTCTCTCGACCGCTGGAGCTCCTACAATGAGCAGTTCTTC
abundance: -
j_gene: TRBJ2-1
v_gene: TRBV11-3
d_gene: -

CDR3aa: CASSQLRGNEQYF
CDR3nt: TGTGCCAGCAGCCAATTGAGGGGGAACGAGCAGTACTTC
abundance: -
j_gene: TRBJ2-7
v_gene: TRBV16
d_gene: -

CDR3aa: CASSVDRGENIQYF
CDR3nt: TGTGCCAGCAGCGTGGACAGGGGGGAAAACATTCAGTACTTC
abundance: -
j_gene: TRBJ2-4
v_gene: TRBV5-6
d_gene: TRBD1

CDR3aa: CASGLTVTGTYSPLHF
CDR3nt: TGTGCTAGTGGTTTAACCGTGACAGGGACCTATTCACCCCTCCACTTT
abundance: -
j_gene: TRBJ1-6
v_gene: TRBV12-5
d_gene: TRBD1

CDR3aa: CASSLAGVAGGFKDEQFF
CDR3nt: TGCGCCAGCAGCTTGGCCGGGGTAGCGGGGGGGTTCAAGGATGAGCAGTTCTTC
abundance: -
j_gene: TRBJ2-1
v_gene: TRBV5-1
d_gene: TRBD2

CDR3aa: CASSFQQPDTQYF
CDR3nt: TGTGCCAGCAGCTTCCAGCAACCAGATACGCAGTATTTT
abundance: -
j_gene: TRBJ2-3
v_gene: TRBV11-2
d_gene: -

CDR3aa: CASSQEPGHTQYF
CDR3nt: TGCGCCAGCAGCCAAGAGCCCGGGCATACGCAGTATTTT
abundance: -
j_gene: TRBJ2-3
v_gene: TRBV4-3
d_gene: -

CDR3aa: CASGEALMGNEQFF
CDR3nt: TGTGCCAGCGGTGAAGCGCTCATGGGTAATGAGCAGTTCTTC
abundance: -
j_gene: TRBJ2-1
v_gene: TRBV2
d_gene: -

CDR3aa: CAWSVGRWNTEAFF
CDR3nt: TGTGCCTGGAGTGTCGGCAGGTGGAACACTGAAGCTTTCTTT
abundance: -
j_gene: TRBJ1-1
v_gene: TRBV30
d_gene: -

CDR3aa: CASSPGTGGNSPLHF
CDR3nt: TGCGCCAGCAGCCCCGGGACAGGGGGTAACTCACCCCTCCACTTT
abundance: once
j_gene: TRBJ1-6
v_gene: TRBV5-1
d_gene: TRBD1

CDR3aa: CASSQVADSYEQYF
CDR3nt: TGCGCCAGCAGCCAAGTAGCGGACTCCTACGAGCAGTACTTC
abundance: few
j_gene: TRBJ2-7
v_gene: TRBV4-3
d_gene: -

CDR3aa: CASSSRPLGQGPRTEAFF
CDR3nt: TGTGCCAGCAGCTCCCGCCCTCTTGGACAGGGTCCGAGGACTGAAGCTTTCTTT
abundance: -
j_gene: TRBJ1-1
v_gene: TRBV7-9
d_gene: TRBD1